Listed here are 13 T cell receptor beta chains from one sample, sequenced in a study of Graves' ophthalmopathy and Graves' hyperthyroidism. Amplification from RNA transcripts yielded the TCR beta CDR3 regions. The first-round RT-PCR employed HTBI primers together with the Qiagen OneStep RT-PCR kit. A multiplex PCR was then performed as the second round. TCRdb reprocessed the multiplex PCR reads with MiXCR, giving one entry per CDR3 protein. Of some 360,000 distinct CDR3 sequences in the sample, approximately 18% were seen once. The specimen was peripheral blood. The receptors stem from an adult woman with stable Graves' hyperthyroidism.

This clonotype was recorded a few times. V gene TRBV29-1 combines with J gene TRBJ2-7; D perhaps matches TRBD2 (6 bases). This CDR3 has 15 residues. Germline CDR1 reads SQVTM; CDR2 reads ANQGSEA. Between the trimmed V and J ends, which lost 4 bases and 7 bases, there was a span of 23 bases. CDR3 protein: CSVGEQSSGREEQYF. In DNA, the CDR3 is TGCAGCGTTGGGGAACAGAGCTCCGGGAGAGAAGAGCAGTACTTC.

This clonotype appeared a single time. The junction does not match germline at one end; this may be a read error. This chain uses TRBV12-3 or TRBV12-4 with TRBJ1-5; D might be TRBD1 (5 bases). This CDR3 is 14 amino acids long. CDR3 DNA sequence: TGTGCCAGCAGTTTGGGGGTGAGCGATCAGCCTCAGCATTTT. Protein: CASSLGVSDQPQHF.

There are many counts of this clonotype. The chain is built from TRBV6-1 and TRBJ1-1, with a possible D match to TRBD1 (6 bases). The length of the CDR3 is 15 residues. The ends were cut back, 2 bases at V and 1 base at J, with 11 bases in the middle. Germline V lookup: CDR1 MNHNS, CDR2 SASEGT. The CDR3 DNA reads TGTGCCAGCAGTGAATTAGGACAGTGGAACACTGAAGCTTTCTTT. As protein: CASSELGQWNTEAFF.

This clonotype was recorded at least ten times. This chain links TRBV3-1 with TRBJ1-1; D is undetermined. V shed 4 bases and J shed 4 bases, with 16 bases lying between them. This CDR3 is 15 amino acids long. Germline V gene sequence: CDR1 LGHDT, CDR2 YNNKEL (reference sequence). Here the CDR3 DNA reads TGTGCCAGCAGCCCCGAGGACCGACCCAGCACTGAAGCTTTCTTT. It translates to CASSPEDRPSTEAFF.

This clonotype came up many times. The chain uses TRBV7-8 and TRBJ2-7; TRBD2 matches at 9 bases. The CDR3 covers 16 residues. With V trimmed by 8 bases and J by 0 bases, 11 bases remained unmatched. CDR1 is SGHVS and CDR2 is FQNEAQ in the germline V gene. CDR3 sequence (DNA): TGTGCCAGCCGGGGTGGCGGGAGGGAGAGCTCCTACGAGCAGTACTTC. It yields the protein CASRGGGRESSYEQYF.

Ten or more counts support this clonotype. The chain recombines TRBV6-5 with TRBJ2-2; possibly TRBD1 or TRBD2 for D (6 bases each). CDR1 is MNHEY and CDR2 is SVGAGI in the germline V gene. The CDR3 runs 16 residues. Trimming removed 6 bases at V and 10 bases at J, with 24 bases between. CDR3 amino acids: CASSFGGQGRRAELFF. CDR3 in DNA: TGTGCCAGCAGCTTTGGGGGGCAGGGGAGACGAGCGGAGCTGTTTTTT.

There are many counts of this clonotype. A much larger clone lies one base from this, so it may be a read error. The V gene is TRBV28, the J gene TRBJ1-1; a weak D match, TRBD1 (5 bases). CDR1 MDHEN and CDR2 SYDVKM come from the germline V gene. The CDR3 consists of 14 residues. Trimming took off 3 bases at V and 1 base at J, with 9 bases between the two ends. The CDR3 sequence is CASSFPGTNTEAFF. DNA for the CDR3: TGTGCCAGCAGTTTCCCAGGGACGAACACTGAAGCTTTCTTT.

In this sample, this clonotype turned up a few times. The gene calls are TRBV6-1 and TRBJ2-5, with D possibly being TRBD1 (6 bases). Germline loops: CDR1 MNHNS, CDR2 SASEGT. CDR3 length: 15 residues. V was pared by 6 bases and J by 2 bases, with 16 bases between. The CDR3 region has the DNA TGTGCCAGCAGGAGACAACAGGGATTTCAAGAGACCCAGTACTTC. Protein: CASRRQQGFQETQYF.

Details on this clonotype: A much larger clone sits a single nucleotide away, making a read error possible. Because the CDR3 is missing its conserved closing phenylalanine or tryptophan, this is likely a read error. The chain uses TRBV9 and TRBJ2-6; D is unclear. Trimming took off 2 bases at V and 4 bases at J, with 10 bases between the two ends. CDR1 is SGDLS, CDR2 YYNGEE, per germline. The CDR3 is 15 residues long. As DNA, the CDR3 is TGTGCCAGCAGCGTCTTCTCTACCGGGGCCAACGTCCTGACTTGC. This encodes CASSVFSTGANVLTC.

The table lists this clonotype with a few counts. This chain connects TRBV28 to TRBJ2-4; tentatively, D is TRBD2 (6 bases). The germline V gene has CDR1 MDHEN and CDR2 SYDVKM. Trimming removed 3 bases from V and 5 bases from J, with 14 bases in between. This CDR3 has 15 residues. This CDR3 is CASSFWRARQNIQYF. In nucleotides, the CDR3 is TGTGCCAGCAGTTTTTGGAGGGCCAGGCAAAACATTCAGTACTTC.

The CDR3 nucleotides are TGTGCCACCACGGATCTAGCGGGAGGGCACCAAGAGACCCAGTACTTC. This codes for CATTDLAGGHQETQYF. This chain links TRBV6-1 with TRBJ2-5, with 12 bases matching TRBD2. V shed 10 bases and J 0 bases; nucleotides not matched to a gene: 9. The CDR3 runs 16 residues. Per the germline V gene, CDR1 is MNHNS and CDR2 is SASEGT.

The rearrangement uses TRBV6-1 and TRBJ1-6, with 7 bases lining up with TRBD1. Germline CDR1 MNHNS, CDR2 SASEGT. The CDR3 runs 14 residues. V lost 8 bases, J lost 9 bases, and 10 bases stayed unmatched. The CDR3 spells CASGYTGVISPLHF. CDR3 coding DNA: TGTGCCAGCGGCTATACAGGGGTTATTTCACCCCTCCACTTT.

Details on this clonotype: This may arise from a read error, as a much more abundant clone is one base away. J is TRBJ2-5 and V is TRBV5-4, with 7 positions matching TRBD2. CDR1 is SGHNT and CDR2 is YYREEE in the germline V gene (reference sequence). J lost 10 bases, V lost 2 bases, and 8 bases had no gene match. The CDR3 has 13 amino acids. The DNA for the CDR3 is TGTGCCAGCAGCTTCCGGGACTATGTGAGCCAGTACTTC. It yields the protein CASSFRDYVSQYF.